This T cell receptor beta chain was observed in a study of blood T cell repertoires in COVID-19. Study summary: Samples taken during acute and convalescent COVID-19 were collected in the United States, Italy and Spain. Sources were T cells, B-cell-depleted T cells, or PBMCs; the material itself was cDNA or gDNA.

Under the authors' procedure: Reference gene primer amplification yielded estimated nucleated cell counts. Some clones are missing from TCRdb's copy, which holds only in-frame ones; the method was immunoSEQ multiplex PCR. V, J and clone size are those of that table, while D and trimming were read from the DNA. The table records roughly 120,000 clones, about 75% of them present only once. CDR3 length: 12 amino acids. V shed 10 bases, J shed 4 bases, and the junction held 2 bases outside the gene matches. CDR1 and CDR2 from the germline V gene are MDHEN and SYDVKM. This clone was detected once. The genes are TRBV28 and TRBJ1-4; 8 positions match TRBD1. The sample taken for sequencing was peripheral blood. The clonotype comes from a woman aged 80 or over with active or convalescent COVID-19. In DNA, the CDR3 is TGTGCCACGGGACAGGTTAATGAAAAACTGTTTTTT. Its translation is CATGQVNEKLFF.